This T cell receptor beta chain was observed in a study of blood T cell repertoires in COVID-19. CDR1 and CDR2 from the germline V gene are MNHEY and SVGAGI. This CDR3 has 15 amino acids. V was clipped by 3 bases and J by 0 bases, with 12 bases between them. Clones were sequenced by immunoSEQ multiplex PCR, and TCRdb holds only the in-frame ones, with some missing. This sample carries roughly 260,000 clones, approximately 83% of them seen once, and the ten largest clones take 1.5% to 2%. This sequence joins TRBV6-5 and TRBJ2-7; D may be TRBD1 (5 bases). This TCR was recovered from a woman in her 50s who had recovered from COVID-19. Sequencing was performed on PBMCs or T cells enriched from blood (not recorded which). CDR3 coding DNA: TGTGCCAGCAGTTATGCTTTCGACAGCTCCTACGAGCAGTACTTC. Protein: CASSYAFDSSYEQYF.